The 10 T cell receptor beta chains given below trace back to one sample, sequenced in a study of blood T cell repertoires in COVID-19. Sequencing was performed with immunoSEQ multiplex PCR; in TCRdb, only in-frame clones are kept and a portion is missing. The table lists more than 300,000 clones, 70% to 90% of them singletons, with less than 2.5% in the top ten. The sample consisted of PBMCs or T cells enriched from blood (not recorded which). These receptors were taken from a man in his forties in a cohort exposed to, infected with or recovered from COVID-19 (not recorded which).

The chain links TRBV5-3 to TRBJ2-3; 8 nucleotides align to TRBD1. TRBV5-3 has ORF status, its function being uncertain. The CDR3 runs 18 residues. The V gene end was trimmed by 0 bases and the J gene end by 2 bases; junction bases not matched to a gene: 11. This CDR3 is CARSLGNDRGRNTDTQYF. The CDR3 DNA follows: TGTGCCAGAAGCTTGGGGAATGACAGGGGCCGAAACACAGATACGCAGTATTTT.

This clone was recorded a few times. The genes are TRBV15 and TRBJ2-1; TRBD2 matches 13 bases. Germline CDR1 is LNHNV and CDR2 is YYDKDF (reference sequence). This CDR3 has 14 amino acids. The V gene end was trimmed by 5 bases and the J gene end by 6 bases; junction bases not matched to a gene: 1. Here the CDR3 DNA reads TGTGCCACCAGCCGGACTAGCGGGAGCAATGAGCAGTTCTTC. Amino acids: CATSRTSGSNEQFF.

V gene TRBV19 combines with J gene TRBJ2-7, with D possibly matching TRBD1 (5 bases). The CDR3 runs 16 residues. Germline loops: CDR1 LNHDA, CDR2 SQIVND (reference sequence). Trimming took 0 bases from V and 1 from J, leaving 13 bases between them. CDR3 DNA: TGTGCCAGTAGTATAGATCGCTCACAGGCATCCTACGAGCAGTACTTC. Amino acids: CASSIDRSQASYEQYF.

The rearrangement uses TRBV5-5 and TRBJ2-2; D perhaps matches TRBD1 (6 bases). Trimming cost V 4 bases and J 4 bases, with 20 bases left between them. Germline V gene lookup returns CDR1 SGHKS and CDR2 YYEKEE (reference sequence). CDR3 length equals 17 residues. DNA of the CDR3: TGTGCCAGCAGCCGTACAGGGTCCATTCCTGCCACCGGGGAGCTGTTTTTT. Translated, it gives CASSRTGSIPATGELFF.

This chain uses TRBV2 with TRBJ2-1; possible D gene TRBD2, 6 bases. CDR3 length: 15 amino acids. V was shortened by 6 bases and J by 2 bases, with 14 bases between the two germline ends. CDR1 is SNHLY, CDR2 FYNNEI, per germline. CDR3 sequence: CASRDRRDPYNEQFF. The CDR3, as DNA: TGTGCCAGCAGGGACCGGCGGGACCCCTACAATGAGCAGTTCTTC.

CDR3 region: CSVLGTGNTEAFF. Written as DNA, the CDR3 is TGCAGCGTTTTAGGGACAGGAAACACTGAAGCTTTCTTT. J is TRBJ1-1 and V is TRBV29-1, with 8 bases that match TRBD1. J lost 2 bases, V lost 5 bases, and 4 bases had no gene match. The germline CDR1 and CDR2 sequences are SQVTM and ANQGSEA. The CDR3 extends over 13 amino acids.

This clone was observed once. The chain links TRBV5-1 to TRBJ2-2, with a tentative D call TRBD2 (5 bases). Germline V lookup: CDR1 SGHRS, CDR2 YFSETQ. This CDR3 has 14 residues. Deletions cut 4 bases from V and 3 bases from J, with 10 bases between. CDR3 protein: CASSPPRDTGELFF. The DNA of the CDR3 is TGCGCCAGCAGCCCCCCGAGGGACACCGGGGAGCTGTTTTTT.

CDR3 nucleotide sequence: TGTGCCAGTAGTATCTCCGCGAACACCGGGGAGCTGTTTTTT. The encoded protein is CASSISANTGELFF. The chain has TRBV19 and TRBJ2-2, with D hard to call. Trimming stripped 3 bases from V and 0 bases from J, with 5 bases between. CDR1 and CDR2 from the germline V gene are LNHDA and SQIVND (reference sequence). The CDR3 is made up of 14 amino acids.

The genes are TRBV6-5 and TRBJ2-3, with D possibly being TRBD1 (5 bases). The germline CDR1 and CDR2 sequences are MNHEY and SVGAGI. V lost 8 bases to trimming and J lost 3 bases, with 15 bases between them. The CDR3 runs 14 residues. For the CDR3, the DNA is TGTGCCAGCCGAGTGGGCAGGGTAACAGATACGCAGTATTTT. It translates to CASRVGRVTDTQYF.

This clone was seen once. This chain uses TRBV7-9 with TRBJ2-2; TRBD2 matches 9 bases. Losses at the gene ends were 4 bases for V and 5 bases for J; bases not matched to a gene: 8. Germline CDR1 SEHNR, CDR2 FQNEAQ (reference sequence). The CDR3 runs 16 residues. The CDR3 loop reads CASSYRLAGRTGELFF. The DNA for the CDR3 is TGTGCCAGCAGCTATCGGCTAGCGGGACGGACCGGGGAGCTGTTTTTT. Full variable domain (rest looked up from reference TRBV7-9 and TRBJ2-2): DTGVSQNPRHKITKRGQNVTFRCDPISEHNRLYWYRQTLGQGPEFLTYFQNEAQLEKSRLLSDRFSAERPKGSFSTLEIQRTEQGDSAMYLCASSYRLAGRTGELFFGEGSRLTVL.